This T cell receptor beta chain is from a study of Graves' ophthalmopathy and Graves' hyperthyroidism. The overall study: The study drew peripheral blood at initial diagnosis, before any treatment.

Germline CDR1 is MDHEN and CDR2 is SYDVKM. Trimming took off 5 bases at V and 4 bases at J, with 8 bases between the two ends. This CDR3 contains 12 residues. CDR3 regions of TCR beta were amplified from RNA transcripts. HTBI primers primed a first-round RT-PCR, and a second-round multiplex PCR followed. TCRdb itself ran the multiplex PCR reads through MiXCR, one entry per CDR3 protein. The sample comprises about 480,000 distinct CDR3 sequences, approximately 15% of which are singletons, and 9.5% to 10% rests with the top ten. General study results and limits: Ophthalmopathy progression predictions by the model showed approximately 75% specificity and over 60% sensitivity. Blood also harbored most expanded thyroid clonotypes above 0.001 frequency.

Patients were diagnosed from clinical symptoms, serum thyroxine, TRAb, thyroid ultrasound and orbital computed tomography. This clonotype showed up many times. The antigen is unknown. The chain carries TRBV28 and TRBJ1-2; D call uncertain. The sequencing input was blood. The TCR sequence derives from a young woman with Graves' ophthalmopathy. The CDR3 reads CASSHESYGYTF. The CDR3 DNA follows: TGTGCCAGCAGTCATGAAAGCTATGGCTACACCTTC.